This T cell receptor (beta chain) was retrieved from a study of patients and donors after allogeneic stem cell transplantation. The CDR3 spans 13 residues. From germline, CDR1 is KGHSH and CDR2 LQKENI. V was pared by 0 bases and J by 8 bases, with 9 bases between. TCRdb itself ran the RT-PCR reads through MiXCR, one entry per CDR3 protein. The table lists approximately 200,000 distinct CDR3 sequences, around 40% of them singletons, with around 10% in the top ten. The sequence came from a human donor who was either an allogeneic HSCT recipient or a stem cell or donor lymphocyte infusion donor (not recorded which). It is not recorded whose cells these are; they may come from a transplant donor. The chain links TRBV18 to TRBJ2-3; D gene uncertain. The sequencing sample was made of blood, either unsorted or a sorted T cell fraction (not recorded which). The CDR3 loop reads CASSPPGTATQYF. In DNA form, the CDR3 reads TGTGCCAGCTCACCACCTGGTACCGCTACGCAGTATTTT.